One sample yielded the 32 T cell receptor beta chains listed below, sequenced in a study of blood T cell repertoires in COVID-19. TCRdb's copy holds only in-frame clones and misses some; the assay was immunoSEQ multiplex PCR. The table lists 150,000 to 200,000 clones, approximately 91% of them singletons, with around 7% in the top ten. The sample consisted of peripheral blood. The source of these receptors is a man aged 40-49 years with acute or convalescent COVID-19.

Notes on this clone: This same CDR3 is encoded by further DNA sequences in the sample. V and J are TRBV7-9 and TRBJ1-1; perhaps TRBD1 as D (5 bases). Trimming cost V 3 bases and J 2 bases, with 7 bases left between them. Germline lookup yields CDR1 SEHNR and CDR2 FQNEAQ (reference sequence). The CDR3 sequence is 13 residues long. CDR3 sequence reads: CASSLQGNTEAFF. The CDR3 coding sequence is TGTGCCAGCAGCTTGCAGGGAAACACTGAAGCTTTCTTT.

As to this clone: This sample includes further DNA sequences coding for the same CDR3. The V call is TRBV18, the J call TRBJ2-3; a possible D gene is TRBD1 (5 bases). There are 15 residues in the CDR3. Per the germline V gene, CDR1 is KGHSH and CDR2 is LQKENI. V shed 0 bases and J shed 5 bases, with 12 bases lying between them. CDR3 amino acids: CASSPPGVRRDTQYF. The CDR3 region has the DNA TGTGCCAGCTCACCACCAGGGGTGAGGCGAGATACGCAGTATTTT. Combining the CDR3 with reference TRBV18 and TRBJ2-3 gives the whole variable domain NAGVMQNPRHLVRRRGQEARLRCSPMKGHSHVYWYRQLPEEGLKFMVYLQKENIIDESGMPKERFSAEFPKEGPSILRIQQVVRGDSAAYFCASSPPGVRRDTQYFGPGTRLTVL.

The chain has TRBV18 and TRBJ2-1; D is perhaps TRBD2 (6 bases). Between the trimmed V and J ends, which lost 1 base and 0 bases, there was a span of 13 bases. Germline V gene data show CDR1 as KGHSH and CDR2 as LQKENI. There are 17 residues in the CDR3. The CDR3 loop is CASSPLTAGDSYNEQFF. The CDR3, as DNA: TGTGCCAGCTCACCACTTACAGCGGGCGACTCCTACAATGAGCAGTTCTTC.

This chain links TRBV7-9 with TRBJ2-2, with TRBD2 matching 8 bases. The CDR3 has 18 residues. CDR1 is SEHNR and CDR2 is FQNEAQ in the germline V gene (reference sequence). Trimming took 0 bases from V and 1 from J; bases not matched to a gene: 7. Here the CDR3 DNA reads TGTGCCAGCAGCTTAGCGATTGGCGGGGGGCTGAACACCGGGGAGCTGTTTTTT. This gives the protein CASSLAIGGGLNTGELFF.

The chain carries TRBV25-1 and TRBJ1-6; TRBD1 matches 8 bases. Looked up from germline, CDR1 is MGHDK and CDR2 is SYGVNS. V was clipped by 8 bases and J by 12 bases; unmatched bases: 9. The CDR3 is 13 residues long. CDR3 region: CASADRASGPLHF. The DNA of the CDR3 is TGTGCCAGCGCGGACAGGGCCAGCGGACCCCTCCACTTT.

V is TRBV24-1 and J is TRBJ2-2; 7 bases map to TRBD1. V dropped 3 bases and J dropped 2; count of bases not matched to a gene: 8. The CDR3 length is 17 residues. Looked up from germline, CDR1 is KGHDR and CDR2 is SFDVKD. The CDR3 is CATSDARGGPNTGELFF. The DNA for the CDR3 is TGTGCCACCAGTGATGCCCGAGGGGGCCCAAACACCGGGGAGCTGTTTTTT.

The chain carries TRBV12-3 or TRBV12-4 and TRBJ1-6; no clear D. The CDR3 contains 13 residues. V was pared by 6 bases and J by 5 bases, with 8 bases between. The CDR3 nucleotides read TGTGCCAGCAGGCAGGTGCATAATTCACCCCTCCACTTT. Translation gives CASRQVHNSPLHF.

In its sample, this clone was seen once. CDR3: CASSHAGTTNQPQHF. The DNA of the CDR3 is TGTGCCAGCAGCCATGCCGGGACAACAAATCAGCCCCAGCATTTT. The chain is built from TRBV6-5 and TRBJ1-5; perhaps TRBD1 as D (6 bases). Trimming stripped 6 bases from V and 4 bases from J, with 16 bases between. Germline CDR1 reads MNHEY; CDR2 reads SVGAGI. The CDR3 is made up of 15 amino acids.

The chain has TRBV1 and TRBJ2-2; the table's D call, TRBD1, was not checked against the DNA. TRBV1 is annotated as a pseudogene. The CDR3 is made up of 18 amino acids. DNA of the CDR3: TGCACCAGCAGCCAAGGAACACCGGGACAGCACCTATCCGGGGAGCTGTTTTTT. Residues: CTSSQGTPGQHLSGELFF.

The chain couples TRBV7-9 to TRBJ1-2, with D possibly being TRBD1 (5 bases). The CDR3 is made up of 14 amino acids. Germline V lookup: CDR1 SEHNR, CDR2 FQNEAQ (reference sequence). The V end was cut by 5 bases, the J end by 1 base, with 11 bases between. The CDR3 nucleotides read TGTGCCAGCAGCCGGGGGGTTGATAACTATGGCTACACCTTC. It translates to CASSRGVDNYGYTF.

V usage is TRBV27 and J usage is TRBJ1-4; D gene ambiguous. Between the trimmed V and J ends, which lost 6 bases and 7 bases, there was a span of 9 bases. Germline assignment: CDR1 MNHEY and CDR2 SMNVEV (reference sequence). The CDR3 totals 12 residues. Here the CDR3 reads CASSRPGEKLFF. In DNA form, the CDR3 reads TGTGCCAGCAGCCGGCCGGGTGAAAAACTGTTTTTT.

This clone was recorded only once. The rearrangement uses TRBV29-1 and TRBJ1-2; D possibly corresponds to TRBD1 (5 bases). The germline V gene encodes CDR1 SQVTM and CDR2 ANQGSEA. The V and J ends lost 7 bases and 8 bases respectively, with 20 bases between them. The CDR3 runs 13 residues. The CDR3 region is CSAMTEGRLGYTF. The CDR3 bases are TGCAGCGCAATGACGGAGGGACGCTTAGGCTACACCTTC.

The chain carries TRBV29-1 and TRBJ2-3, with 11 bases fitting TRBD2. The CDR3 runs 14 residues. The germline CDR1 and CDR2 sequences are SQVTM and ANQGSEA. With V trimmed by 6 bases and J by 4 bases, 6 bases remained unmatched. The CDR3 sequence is CSVAFSGGADTQYF. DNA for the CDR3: TGCAGCGTAGCGTTTAGCGGGGGGGCAGATACGCAGTATTTT.

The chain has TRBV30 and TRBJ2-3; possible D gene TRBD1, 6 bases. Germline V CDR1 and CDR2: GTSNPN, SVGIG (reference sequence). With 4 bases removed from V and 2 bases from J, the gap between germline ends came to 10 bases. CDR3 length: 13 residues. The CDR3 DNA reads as TGTGCCTGGAATAGGGGGTACACAGATACGCAGTATTTT. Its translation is CAWNRGYTDTQYF.

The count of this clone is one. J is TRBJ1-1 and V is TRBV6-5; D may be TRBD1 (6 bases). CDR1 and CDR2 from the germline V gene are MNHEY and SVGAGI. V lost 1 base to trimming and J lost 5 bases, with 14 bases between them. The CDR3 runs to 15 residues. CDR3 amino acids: CASSYWAGGGTEAFF. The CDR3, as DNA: TGTGCCAGCAGTTACTGGGCGGGAGGGGGTACTGAAGCTTTCTTT.

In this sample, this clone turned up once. CDR3 loop: CASSFETGNYGYTF. CDR3 DNA sequence: TGCGCCAGCAGCTTCGAGACAGGGAACTATGGCTACACCTTC. The genes are TRBV5-1 and TRBJ1-2; 7 bases agree with TRBD1. CDR3 length equals 14 residues. Trimming at V came to 2 bases and at J to 2 bases, leaving 3 bases not matched to a gene. CDR1 is SGHRS, CDR2 YFSETQ, per germline.

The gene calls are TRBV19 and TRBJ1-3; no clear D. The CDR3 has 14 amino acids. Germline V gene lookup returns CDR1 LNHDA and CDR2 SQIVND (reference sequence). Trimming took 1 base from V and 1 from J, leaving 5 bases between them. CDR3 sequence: CASSIAGSGNTIYF. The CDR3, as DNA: TGTGCCAGTAGTATAGCGGGGTCTGGAAACACCATATATTTT.

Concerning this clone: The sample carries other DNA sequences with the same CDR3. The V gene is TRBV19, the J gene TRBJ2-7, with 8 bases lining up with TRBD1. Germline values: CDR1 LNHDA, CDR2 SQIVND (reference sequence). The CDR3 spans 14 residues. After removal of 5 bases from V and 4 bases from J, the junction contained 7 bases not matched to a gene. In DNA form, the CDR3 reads TGTGCCAGTAGTCCAGGCCAGGGGGCATACGAGCAGTACTTC. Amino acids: CASSPGQGAYEQYF.

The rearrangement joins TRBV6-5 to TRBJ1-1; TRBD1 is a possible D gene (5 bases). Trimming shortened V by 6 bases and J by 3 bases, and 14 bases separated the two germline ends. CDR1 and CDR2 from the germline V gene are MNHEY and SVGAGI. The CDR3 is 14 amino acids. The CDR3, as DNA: TGTGCCAGCAGGTTAGGGGCGGTGGACACTGAAGCTTTCTTT. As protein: CASRLGAVDTEAFF.

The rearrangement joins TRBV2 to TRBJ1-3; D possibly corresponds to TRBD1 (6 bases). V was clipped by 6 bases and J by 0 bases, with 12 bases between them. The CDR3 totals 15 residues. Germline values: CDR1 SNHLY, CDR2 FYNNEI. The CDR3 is CASRETGSSGNTIYF. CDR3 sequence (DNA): TGTGCCAGCAGGGAAACAGGGAGCTCTGGAAACACCATATATTTT.

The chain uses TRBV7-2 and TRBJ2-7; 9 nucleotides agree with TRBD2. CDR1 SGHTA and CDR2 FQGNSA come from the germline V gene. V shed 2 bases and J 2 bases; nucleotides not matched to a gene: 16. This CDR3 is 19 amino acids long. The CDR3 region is CASSLKPTGPSGDPYEQYF. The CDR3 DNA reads TGTGCCAGCAGCTTAAAACCCACCGGGCCTAGCGGGGATCCCTACGAGCAGTACTTC.

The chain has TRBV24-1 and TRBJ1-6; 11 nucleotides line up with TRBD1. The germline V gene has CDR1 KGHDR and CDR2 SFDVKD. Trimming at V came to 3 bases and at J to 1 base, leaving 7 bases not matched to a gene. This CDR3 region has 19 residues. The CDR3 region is CATSDGERDRGSYNSPLHF. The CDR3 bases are TGTGCCACCAGTGATGGGGAGAGGGACAGGGGGTCCTATAATTCACCCCTCCACTTT.

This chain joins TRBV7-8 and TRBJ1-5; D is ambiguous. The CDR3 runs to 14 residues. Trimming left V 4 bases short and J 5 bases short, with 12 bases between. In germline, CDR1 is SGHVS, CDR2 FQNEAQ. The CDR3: CASSSTTEDQPQHF. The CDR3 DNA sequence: TGTGCCAGCAGCTCAACGACGGAGGATCAGCCCCAGCATTTT.

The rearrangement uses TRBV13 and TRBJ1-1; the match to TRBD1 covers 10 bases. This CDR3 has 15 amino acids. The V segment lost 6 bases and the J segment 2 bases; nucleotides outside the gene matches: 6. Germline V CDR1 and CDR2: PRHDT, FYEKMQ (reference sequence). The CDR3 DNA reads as TGTGCCAGCAGATGGGACAGGGGTGGAAACACTGAAGCTTTCTTT. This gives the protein CASRWDRGGNTEAFF.

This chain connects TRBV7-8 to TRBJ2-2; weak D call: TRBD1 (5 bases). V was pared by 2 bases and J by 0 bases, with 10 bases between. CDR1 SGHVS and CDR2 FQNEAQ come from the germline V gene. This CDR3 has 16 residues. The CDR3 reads CASSLKVRANTGELFF. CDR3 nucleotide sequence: TGTGCCAGCAGCTTAAAGGTCAGGGCGAACACCGGGGAGCTGTTTTTT.

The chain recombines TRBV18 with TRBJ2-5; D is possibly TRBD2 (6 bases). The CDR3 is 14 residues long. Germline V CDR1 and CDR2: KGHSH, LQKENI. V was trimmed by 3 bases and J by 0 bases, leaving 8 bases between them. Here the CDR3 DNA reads TGTGCCAGCTCACCTGCTAGCGACCAAGAGACCCAGTACTTC. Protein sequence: CASSPASDQETQYF.

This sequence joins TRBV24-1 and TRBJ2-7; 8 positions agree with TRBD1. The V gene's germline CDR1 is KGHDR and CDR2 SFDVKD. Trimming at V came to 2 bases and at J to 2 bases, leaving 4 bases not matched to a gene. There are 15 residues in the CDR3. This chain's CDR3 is CATSDSRQGTYEQYF. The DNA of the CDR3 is TGTGCCACCAGTGATTCCCGACAGGGGACCTACGAGCAGTACTTC.

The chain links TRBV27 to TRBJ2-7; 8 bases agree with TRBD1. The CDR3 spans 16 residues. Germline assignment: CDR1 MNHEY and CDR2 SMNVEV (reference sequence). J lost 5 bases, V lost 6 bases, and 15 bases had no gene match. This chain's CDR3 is CASSQRTQGARNEQYF. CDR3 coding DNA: TGTGCCAGCAGCCAAAGGACGCAGGGGGCTCGGAACGAGCAGTACTTC.

CDR3 amino acids: CASSPTRGGETQYF. As DNA, the CDR3 is TGCGCCAGCAGCCCCACCCGGGGGGGGGAGACCCAGTACTTC. The chain links TRBV4-3 to TRBJ2-5, with 8 bases lining up with TRBD2. After removal of 4 bases from V and 5 bases from J, the junction contained 6 bases not matched to a gene. Germline CDR1 LGHNA, CDR2 YSLEER. The CDR3 contains 14 residues.

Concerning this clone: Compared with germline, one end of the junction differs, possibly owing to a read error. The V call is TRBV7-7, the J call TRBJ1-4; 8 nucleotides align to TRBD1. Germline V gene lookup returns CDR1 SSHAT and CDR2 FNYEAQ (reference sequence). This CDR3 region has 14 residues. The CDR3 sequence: CASSPGQGSEKLFF. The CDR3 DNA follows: TGTGCTAGCAGCCCAGGACAGGGTAGTGAAAAACTGTTTTTT.

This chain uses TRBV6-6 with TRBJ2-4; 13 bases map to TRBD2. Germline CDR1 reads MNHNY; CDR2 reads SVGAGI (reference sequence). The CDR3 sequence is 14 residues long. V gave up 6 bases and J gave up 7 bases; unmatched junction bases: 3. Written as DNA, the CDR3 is TGTGCCAGCAGGTCGGGACTAGCGGGGAACATTCAGTACTTC. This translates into CASRSGLAGNIQYF.

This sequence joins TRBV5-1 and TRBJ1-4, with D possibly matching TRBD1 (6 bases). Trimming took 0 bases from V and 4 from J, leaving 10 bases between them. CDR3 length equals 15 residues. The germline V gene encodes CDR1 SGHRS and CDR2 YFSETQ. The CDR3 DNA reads TGCGCCAGCAGCTTGGCGAGGACAGTTAATGAAAAACTGTTTTTT. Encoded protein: CASSLARTVNEKLFF.